This TCR beta chain was captured in a study of blood T cell repertoires in COVID-19. Assay used: immunoSEQ multiplex PCR; TCRdb lists only in-frame clones, some missing. This sample has 150,000 to 200,000 clones, with 80% to 85% found just once. V was pared by 6 bases and J by 5 bases, with 1 base of the junction left unmatched. CDR3 size: 12 residues. Individuals drawn from 20 to 25 US areas were about 18 to 100 years old. The receptor comes from a man aged 70 or older who had been exposed to COVID-19. The chain joins TRBV12-3 or TRBV12-4 to TRBJ2-3, with 8 bases aligning to TRBD2. Sequencing was performed on PBMCs or T cells enriched from blood (not recorded which). The CDR3 is CASSGGGDTQYF. DNA of the CDR3: TGTGCCAGCAGCGGGGGGGGAGATACGCAGTATTTT.